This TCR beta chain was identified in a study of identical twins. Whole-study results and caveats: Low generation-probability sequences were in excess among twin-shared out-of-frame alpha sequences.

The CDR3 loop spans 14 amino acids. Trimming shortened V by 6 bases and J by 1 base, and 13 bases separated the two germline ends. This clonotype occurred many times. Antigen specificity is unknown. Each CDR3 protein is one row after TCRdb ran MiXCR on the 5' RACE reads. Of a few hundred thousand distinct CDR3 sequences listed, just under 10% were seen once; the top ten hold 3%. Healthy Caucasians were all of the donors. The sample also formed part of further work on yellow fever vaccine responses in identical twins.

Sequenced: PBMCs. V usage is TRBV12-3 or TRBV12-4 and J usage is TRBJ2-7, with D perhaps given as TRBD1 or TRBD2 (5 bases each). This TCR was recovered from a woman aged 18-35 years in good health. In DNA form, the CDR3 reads TGTGCCAGCAGCACCGGGACGGTGTCCTACGAGCAGTACTTC. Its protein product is CASSTGTVSYEQYF.